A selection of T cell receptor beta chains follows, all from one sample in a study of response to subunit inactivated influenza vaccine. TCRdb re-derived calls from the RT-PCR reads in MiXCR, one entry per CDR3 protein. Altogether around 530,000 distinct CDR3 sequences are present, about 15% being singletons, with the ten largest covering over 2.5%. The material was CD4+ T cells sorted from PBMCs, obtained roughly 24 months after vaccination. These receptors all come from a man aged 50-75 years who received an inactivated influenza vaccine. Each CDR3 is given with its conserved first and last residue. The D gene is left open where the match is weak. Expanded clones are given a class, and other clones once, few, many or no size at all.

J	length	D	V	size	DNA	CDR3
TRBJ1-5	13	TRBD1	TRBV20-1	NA	TGCAGTGCCTTCCGGGACAGGGTTGGGCCCCAGCATTTT	CSAFRDRVGPQHF
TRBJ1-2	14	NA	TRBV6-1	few	TGTGCCAGCAGAGCAGGGGAATACGTGTATGGCTACACCTTC	CASRAGEYVYGYTF
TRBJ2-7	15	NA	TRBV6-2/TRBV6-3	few	TGTGCCAGCAGACGCGGAGGGGGAAGCTCCTACGAGCAGTACTTC	CASRRGGGSSYEQYF
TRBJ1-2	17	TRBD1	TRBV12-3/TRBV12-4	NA	TGTGCCAGCAGTTTAACCCCCCGGACAGGGGCTAACTATGGCTACACCTTC	CASSLTPRTGANYGYTF
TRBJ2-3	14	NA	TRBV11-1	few	TGTGCCAGCAGCCTACCACTGGACCGGCAAAGGCAGTATTTT	CASSLPLDRQRQYF
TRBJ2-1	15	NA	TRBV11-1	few	TGTGCCAGCAGCCAGTCTGGCGATGGCTACAATGAGCAGTTCTTC	CASSQSGDGYNEQFF
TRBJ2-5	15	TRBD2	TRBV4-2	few	TGTGCCAGCAGCCAAGATGAGCGGGAGGGGGAGACCCAGTACTTC	CASSQDEREGETQYF
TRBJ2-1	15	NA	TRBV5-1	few	TGCGCCAGCAGCTTGGGACTTACAGGGCCCAATGAGCAGTTCTTC	CASSLGLTGPNEQFF
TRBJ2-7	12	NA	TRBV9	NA	TGTGCCAGCAGCGTAGAGGGCCACGAGCAGTACTTC	CASSVEGHEQYF
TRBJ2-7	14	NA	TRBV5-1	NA	TGCGCCAGCAGCTCCGACTACTTCAACTACGAGCAGTACTTC	CASSSDYFNYEQYF
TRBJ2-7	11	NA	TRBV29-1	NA	TGCAGCGCTGGACTGTTCTACGAGCAGTACTTC	CSAGLFYEQYF
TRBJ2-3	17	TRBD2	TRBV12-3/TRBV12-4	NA	TGTGCCAGCAGTATTCGTGGGGCGGGAGGGTCGACAGATACGCAGTATTTT	CASSIRGAGGSTDTQYF
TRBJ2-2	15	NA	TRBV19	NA	TGTGCCAGTAGTAAACAGACCCTGAACACCGGGGAGCTGTTTTTT	CASSKQTLNTGELFF
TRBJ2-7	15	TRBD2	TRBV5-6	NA	TGTGCCAGCAGCCAAAACCATGAAGCGGGAGCCGAGCAGTACTTC	CASSQNHEAGAEQYF
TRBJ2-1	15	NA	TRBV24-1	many	TGTGCCACCAGTGACCGAGACAGAACTTACAATGAGCAGTTCTTC	CATSDRDRTYNEQFF
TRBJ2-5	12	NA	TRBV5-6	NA	TGTGCCATCGGCCCCGACCAGGGGACCCAGTACTTC	CAIGPDQGTQYF
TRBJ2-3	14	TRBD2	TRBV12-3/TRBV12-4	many	TGTGCCAGCAGACCGAGCGGGGGCACAGATACGCAGTATTTT	CASRPSGGTDTQYF
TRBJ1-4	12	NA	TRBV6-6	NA	TGTGCCAGCAGCGGCGGTTTAGTAAAACTGTTTTTT	CASSGGLVKLFF
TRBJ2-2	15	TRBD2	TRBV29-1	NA	TGCAGCGTTGTAGGACTAGCGGGGAACACCGGGGAGCTGTTTTTT	CSVVGLAGNTGELFF
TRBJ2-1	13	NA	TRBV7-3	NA	TGTGCCAGCAGCTCAGCAGCGGGTCTTGAGCAGTTCTTC	CASSSAAGLEQFF
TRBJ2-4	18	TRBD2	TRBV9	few	TGTGCCAGCAGCGTAAGGAACGGGCCGGGGCTAGCGGGGGGCCATCAGTACTTC	CASSVRNGPGLAGGHQYF
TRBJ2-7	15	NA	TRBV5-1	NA	TGCGCCAGCAGCTTGGGTTTGGAAGGGGGAGGCGAGCAGTACTTC	CASSLGLEGGGEQYF
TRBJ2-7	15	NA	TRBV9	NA	TGTGCCAGCAGCTCCCATGTGGGCCCCTCCTACGAGCAGTACTTC	CASSSHVGPSYEQYF
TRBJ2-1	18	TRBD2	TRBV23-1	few	TGCGCCAGCAGTCTGAGGGGCCGATATCTAGCGGACTACAATGAGCAGTTCTTC	CASSLRGRYLADYNEQFF
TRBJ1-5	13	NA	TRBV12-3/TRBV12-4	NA	TGTGCCAGCAGTTTGGAGGGTACTCAGCCCCAGCATTTT	CASSLEGTQPQHF
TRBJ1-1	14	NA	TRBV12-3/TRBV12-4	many	TGTGCCAGCAGTTTAAATCACCCCAACACTGAAGCTTTCTTT	CASSLNHPNTEAFF
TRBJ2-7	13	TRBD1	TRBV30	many	TGTGCCTGTGGAACAGGGGTCTACGACGAGCAGTACTTC	CACGTGVYDEQYF
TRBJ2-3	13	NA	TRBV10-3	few	TGTGCCATCAGTGAGTCTTGGACAGATACGCAGTATTTT	CAISESWTDTQYF
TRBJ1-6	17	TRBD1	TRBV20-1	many	TGCAGTGCTAGAGATCTTGGAGGGGGCCTCAATAATTCACCCCTCCACTTT	CSARDLGGGLNNSPLHF